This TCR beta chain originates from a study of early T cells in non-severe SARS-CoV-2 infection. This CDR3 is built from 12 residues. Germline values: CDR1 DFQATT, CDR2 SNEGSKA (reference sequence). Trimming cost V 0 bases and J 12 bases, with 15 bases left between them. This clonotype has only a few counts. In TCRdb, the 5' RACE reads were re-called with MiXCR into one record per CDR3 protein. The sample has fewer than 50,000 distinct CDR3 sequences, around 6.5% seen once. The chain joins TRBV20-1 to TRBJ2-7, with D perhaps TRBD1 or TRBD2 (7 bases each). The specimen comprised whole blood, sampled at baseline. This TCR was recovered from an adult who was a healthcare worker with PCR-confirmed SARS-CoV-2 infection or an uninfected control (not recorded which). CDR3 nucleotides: TGCAGTGCTAGAGATCCTCAGGGGGGGTGGTACTTC. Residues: CSARDPQGGWYF.